What follows is one T cell receptor (beta chain) and its context. Its antigen remains unidentified. Per-nucleotide qualities are absent, and no much larger clonotype sits a single base away. This entry is derived from a study of radiotherapy plus CTLA-4 blockade in lung cancer (dated by TCRdb to about 2018). Some background on the complete study: Among enrolled patients, 15% to 20% had an objective response and 31% reached disease control. The paper's findings and limits, for the study overall: TCR clones derived from tumors expanded in peripheral blood after treatment with radiotherapy and ipilimumab. Early dynamic changes in blood T cell clones, together with increased serum interferon-beta after radiation, were reported as the strongest predictors of response.

In this study, focal radiation therapy paired with CTLA-4 blockade (ipilimumab) was tested in patients who had chemo-refractory metastatic non-small-cell lung cancer. The germline V gene (reference sequence) specifies SEHNR as CDR1 and FQNEAQ as CDR2. From the cysteine up to the phenylalanine, the CDR3 has a length of 14 residues. This entry keeps only the CDR3 DNA: 42 bases, framed from base 1. V is pared back by 5 bases and J by 5 bases, with 16 bases lying between the germline termini. Preparation of the library involved the immunoSEQ multiplex PCR assay. As stored in TCRdb, this immuneACCESS dataset retains in-frame rearrangements with V and J assigned. A fraction of the clones does not appear; measured against another copy, unresolved V genes explain less than half of the discrepancy, and the remainder lacks a known reason. Across this sample there are 75,000 to 80,000 clones, with around 87% seen only once. The leading ten clones occupy roughly 0.95% of the sample.

This chain is built from TRBV7-9 and TRBJ2-7; TRBD1 is possibly the D segment (5 matching bases). Sequenced material: peripheral blood, taken from a patient treated with radiotherapy plus ipilimumab. This clonotype was sampled from a human donor with non-small cell lung cancer who had stable disease on radiotherapy plus ipilimumab. The nucleotide sequence is given as TGTGCCAGCAGCCCCCGCCCAGGGCTGAACGAGCAGTACTTC. It codes for CASSPRPGLNEQYF. Supplemented by the reference TRBV7-9 and TRBJ2-7 proteins around the CDR3, the complete variable domain is DTGVSQNPRHKITKRGQNVTFRCDPISEHNRLYWYRQTLGQGPEFLTYFQNEAQLEKSRLLSDRFSAERPKGSFSTLEIQRTEQGDSAMYLCASSPRPGLNEQYFGPGTRLTVT.